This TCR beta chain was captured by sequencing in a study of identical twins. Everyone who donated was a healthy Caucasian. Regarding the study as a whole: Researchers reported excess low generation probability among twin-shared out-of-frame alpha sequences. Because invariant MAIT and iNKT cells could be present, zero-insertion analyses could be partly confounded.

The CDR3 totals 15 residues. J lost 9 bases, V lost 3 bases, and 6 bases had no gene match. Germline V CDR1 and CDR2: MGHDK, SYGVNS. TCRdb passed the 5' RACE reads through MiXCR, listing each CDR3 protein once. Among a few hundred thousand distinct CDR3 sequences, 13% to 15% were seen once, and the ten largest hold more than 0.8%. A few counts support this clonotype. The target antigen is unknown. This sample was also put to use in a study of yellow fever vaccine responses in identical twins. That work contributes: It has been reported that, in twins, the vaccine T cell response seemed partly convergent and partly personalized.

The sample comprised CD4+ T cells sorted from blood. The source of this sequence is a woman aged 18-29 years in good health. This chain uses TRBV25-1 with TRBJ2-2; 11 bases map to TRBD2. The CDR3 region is CASSEVTSGIRELFF. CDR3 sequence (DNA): TGTGCCAGCAGTGAGGTGACTAGCGGGATCCGGGAGCTGTTTTTT.